These 3 T cell receptor beta chains originate from one sample sequenced in a study of cytomegalovirus exposure and HLA in healthy donors. The PCR was carried out with 60 Vbeta primers and 13 Jbeta primers. Data came from immunoSEQ multiplex PCR; TCRdb stores just in-frame clones and leaves some out. Among about 150,000 clones listed, roughly 80% were seen once. Sequenced: PBMCs. The receptor source for this set is a boy younger than 10 in good health and CMV-seronegative.

The chain combines TRBV19 with TRBJ1-5, with a weak D call TRBD1 (5 bases). Germline V gene lookup returns CDR1 LNHDA and CDR2 SQIVND (reference sequence). CDR3 length: 16 amino acids. Trimming shortened V by 3 bases and J by 1 base, and 13 bases separated the two germline ends. Here the CDR3 reads CASSMTQGLSNQPQHF. As DNA, the CDR3 is TGTGCCAGTAGTATGACCCAGGGTTTGAGCAATCAGCCCCAGCATTTT.

About this clone itself: One end of the junction is discordant with germline, which a read error may explain. Other DNA sequences within the sample encode an identical CDR3. The rearrangement links TRBV25-1 to TRBJ2-7; D remains ambiguous. The V gene's germline CDR1 is MGHDK and CDR2 SYGVNS. This CDR3 region has 13 residues. The chain's CDR3 is CASSEYYTYEQYF. The CDR3 DNA follows: TGTGCCAGTAGTGAATATTACACCTACGAGCAGTACTTC.

This clone came up a few times. This sequence joins TRBV19 and TRBJ2-7, with D uncertain. The CDR3 spans 11 residues. Per the germline V gene, CDR1 is LNHDA and CDR2 is SQIVND (reference sequence). V was shortened by 10 bases and J by 2 bases, with 9 bases between the two germline ends. CDR3 DNA: TGTGCCATCCTAGTGACCTACGAGCAGTACTTC. Its protein product is CAILVTYEQYF.